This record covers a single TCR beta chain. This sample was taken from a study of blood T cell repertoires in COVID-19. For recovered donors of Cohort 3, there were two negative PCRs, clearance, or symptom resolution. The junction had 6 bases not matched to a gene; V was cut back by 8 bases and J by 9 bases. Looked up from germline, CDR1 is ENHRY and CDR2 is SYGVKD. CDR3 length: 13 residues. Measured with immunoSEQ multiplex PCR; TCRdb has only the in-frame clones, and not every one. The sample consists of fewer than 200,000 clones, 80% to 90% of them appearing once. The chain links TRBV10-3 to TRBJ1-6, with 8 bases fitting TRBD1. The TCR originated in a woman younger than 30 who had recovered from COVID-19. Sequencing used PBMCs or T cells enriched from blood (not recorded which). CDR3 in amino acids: CAIETGEGSPLHF. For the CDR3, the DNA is TGTGCCATCGAGACAGGGGAAGGTTCACCCCTCCACTTT.